The clone carrying this T cell receptor (beta chain) was detected only a few times. The antigen remains undetermined. V was cut by 2 bases and J by 6 bases, with 16 bases left in between. The germline V gene has CDR1 MNHEY and CDR2 SVGAGI. This CDR3 is 16 amino acids long. Via MiXCR, TCRdb re-called the 5' RACE reads, giving one row per CDR3 protein. The table includes 32,000 or so distinct CDR3 sequences, 20% to 30% detected once. Cells sorted as Tregs were CD4+, CD25+ and CD127-/low. Study-level points and caveats: Tumor Treg TCRs overlapped most with tumor naive CD4+ cells. Larger-cohort validation covered only one TCR beta V-J rearrangement.

Sequenced sample: tumor-infiltrating Tregs sorted from the breast tumor. The sequence was obtained from a female donor with breast cancer. The chain uses TRBV6-5 and TRBJ2-2, with D possibly matching TRBD2 (7 bases). The CDR3 coding sequence is TGTGCCAGCAGTTACAATTTGGGGGGGGGCGCCGGGGAGCTGTTTTTT. This gives the protein CASSYNLGGGAGELFF.